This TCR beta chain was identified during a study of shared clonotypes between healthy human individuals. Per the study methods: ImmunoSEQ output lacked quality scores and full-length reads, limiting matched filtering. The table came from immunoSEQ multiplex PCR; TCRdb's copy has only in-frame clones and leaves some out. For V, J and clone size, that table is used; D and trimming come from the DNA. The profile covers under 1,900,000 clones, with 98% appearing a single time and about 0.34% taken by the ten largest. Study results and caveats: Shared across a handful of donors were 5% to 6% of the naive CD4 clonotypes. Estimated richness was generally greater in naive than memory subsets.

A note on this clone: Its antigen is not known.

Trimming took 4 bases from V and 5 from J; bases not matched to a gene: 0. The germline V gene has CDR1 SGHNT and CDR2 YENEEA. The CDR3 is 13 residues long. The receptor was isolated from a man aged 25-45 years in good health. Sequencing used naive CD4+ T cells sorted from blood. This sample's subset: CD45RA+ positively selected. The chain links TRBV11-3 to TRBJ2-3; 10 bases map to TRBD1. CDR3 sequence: CASSWTGGDTQYF. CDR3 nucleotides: TGTGCCAGCAGCTGGACAGGGGGAGATACGCAGTATTTT.